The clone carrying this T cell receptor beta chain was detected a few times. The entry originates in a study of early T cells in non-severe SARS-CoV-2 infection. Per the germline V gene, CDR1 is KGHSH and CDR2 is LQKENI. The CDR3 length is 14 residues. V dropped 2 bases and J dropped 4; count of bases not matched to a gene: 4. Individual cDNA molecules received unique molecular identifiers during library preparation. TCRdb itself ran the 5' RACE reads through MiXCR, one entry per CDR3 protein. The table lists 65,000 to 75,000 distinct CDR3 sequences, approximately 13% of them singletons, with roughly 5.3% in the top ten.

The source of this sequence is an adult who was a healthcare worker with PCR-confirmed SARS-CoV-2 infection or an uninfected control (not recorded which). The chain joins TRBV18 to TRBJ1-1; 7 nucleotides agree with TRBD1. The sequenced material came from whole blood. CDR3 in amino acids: CASSPKAGGTEAFF. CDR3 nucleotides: TGTGCCAGCTCACCAAAGGCAGGGGGCACTGAAGCTTTCTTT.